Following are 2 T cell receptor beta chains from one sample sequenced in a study of regulatory T cells in long-lasting Graves disease. The time point denotes: newly diagnosed GD, antithyroid drugs for less than 3 months. From PBMCs, RNA was extracted and then used to make the TCR library. Building the TCR beta libraries relied on iRepertoire HTBI primers, and CDR3 regions underwent Arm-PCR. TCRdb re-analysed the multiplex PCR reads in MiXCR, keeping a single row per CDR3 protein. The sample holds about 620,000 distinct CDR3 sequences; 16% are singletons and the top ten take more than 15%. This same sample was also part of a study on T cells in Graves' hyperthyroidism and ophthalmopathy.

The sequencing used peripheral blood mononuclear cells (PBMCs), collected at new diagnosis, from a patient treated with antithyroid drugs. These receptor sequences come from a woman younger than 45 with Graves disease.

V gene TRBV4-1 combines with J gene TRBJ2-1; 8 positions agree with TRBD2. With 0 bases clipped from V and 5 bases from J, the junction kept 18 bases outside the gene matches. Germline V lookup: CDR1 MGHRA, CDR2 YSYEKL. There are 20 residues in the CDR3. The DNA of the CDR3 is TGCGCCAGCAGCCAAGATGGGGTTATACGGCACGGGAGGGGCCACAATGAGCAGTTCTTC. This codes for CASSQDGVIRHGRGHNEQFF.

Only a few counts were recorded for this clonotype. The V gene is TRBV29-1, the J gene TRBJ2-1, with 10 bases aligning to TRBD1. CDR3 length: 14 residues. The V gene's germline CDR1 is SQVTM and CDR2 ANQGSEA. J lost 5 bases, V lost 6 bases, and 7 bases had no gene match. CDR3 residues: CSVAGTGDHNEQFF. For the CDR3, the DNA is TGCAGCGTGGCCGGGACAGGGGACCACAATGAGCAGTTCTTC.